The 20 T cell receptor beta chains presented below share a single source sample, sequenced in a study of blood T cell repertoires in COVID-19. Clones were read by immunoSEQ multiplex PCR, and TCRdb kept only the in-frame ones, dropping some. The data show over 200,000 clones, about 86% seen once. The sample consisted of peripheral blood. These receptors all stem from a man between 45 and 60 years old with active or convalescent COVID-19.

The chain employs TRBV5-5 and TRBJ1-2; D is possibly TRBD1 (6 bases). The CDR3 is 16 residues long. The germline CDR1 and CDR2 sequences are SGHKS and YYEKEE (reference sequence). Trimming left V 4 bases short and J 7 bases short, with 23 bases between. As DNA, the CDR3 is TGTGCCAGCAGCCCGCTGACAGGAGCCGAGCGCGGTGGCTACACCTTC. Protein: CASSPLTGAERGGYTF.

The rearrangement links TRBV15 to TRBJ1-2, with 9 bases matching TRBD1. The V and J ends lost 8 bases and 8 bases, in that order; junction bases with no gene match: 9. Germline CDR1 and CDR2: LNHNV and YYDKDF (reference sequence). This CDR3 comprises 13 residues. In DNA, the CDR3 is TGTGCCACCTCACAGGGGGCGAGTCAGGGCTACACCTTC. Its translation is CATSQGASQGYTF.

The V and J genes are TRBV2 and TRBJ2-3; 16 bases agree with TRBD2. Germline values: CDR1 SNHLY, CDR2 FYNNEI. V lost 7 bases and J lost 0; bases outside the gene matches: 10. This CDR3 is built from 19 residues. CDR3 protein: CASTPGLAGGASSTDTQYF. CDR3 bases: TGTGCCAGCACACCGGGACTAGCGGGGGGGGCGTCCAGCACAGATACGCAGTATTTT.

The chain recombines TRBV19 with TRBJ1-2, with 8 bases lining up with TRBD1. V trimming: 2 bases; J trimming: 4 bases; junction bases outside the gene matches: 6. The CDR3 is 15 amino acids. Germline V gives CDR1 LNHDA, CDR2 SQIVND (reference sequence). The CDR3 DNA sequence: TGTGCCAGTAGTATACTCCTAACAGGGGGCTATGGCTACACCTTC. This translates into CASSILLTGGYGYTF.

This clone has more than one count but fewer than ten. This rearrangement joins TRBV7-9 to TRBJ1-3; D call uncertain. CDR1 and CDR2 (germline): SEHNR, FQNEAQ (reference sequence). CDR3 size: 11 residues. The ends were cut back, 3 bases at V and 14 bases at J, with 11 bases in the middle. The CDR3 sequence is CASSFAGGVYF. The CDR3 bases are TGTGCCAGCAGCTTTGCGGGCGGAGTATATTTT.

The genes are TRBV7-3 and TRBJ2-1; a possible D gene is TRBD2 (6 bases). The V gene lost 3 bases and the J gene lost 5 bases, with 17 bases spanning the gap. CDR1 is SGHTA and CDR2 is FQGTGA in the germline V gene. This CDR3 comprises 16 residues. The CDR3 region has the DNA TGTGCCAGCAGCTTGGCCGTCGGGACTCCTGACAATGAGCAGTTCTTC. It is translated as CASSLAVGTPDNEQFF.

The V and J genes are TRBV7-9 and TRBJ2-1; D gene uncertain. CDR3 length: 12 amino acids. Germline CDR1 and CDR2: SEHNR and FQNEAQ (reference sequence). V shed 0 bases and J shed 6 bases, with 3 bases lying between them. The CDR3 region is CASSLARNEQFF. CDR3 DNA sequence: TGTGCCAGCAGCTTAGCGCGCAATGAGCAGTTCTTC.

J is TRBJ2-1 and V is TRBV6-5; D may be TRBD1 (5 bases). The CDR3 consists of 15 residues. V lost 6 bases to trimming and J lost 6 bases, with 18 bases between them. Germline lookup yields CDR1 MNHEY and CDR2 SVGAGI. The CDR3 region is CASSPRALPGNEQFF. CDR3 coding DNA: TGTGCCAGCAGCCCCAGGGCTCTACCGGGCAATGAGCAGTTCTTC.

The gene calls are TRBV7-8 and TRBJ1-2, with TRBD1 matching 9 bases. The CDR3 covers 15 residues. The ends lost 4 bases at V and 9 bases at J; junction bases unmatched: 12. Per the germline V gene, CDR1 is SGHVS and CDR2 is FQNEAQ. The CDR3 nucleotides read TGTGCCAGCAGCTCAACCCCCGGGACAGGGAGTCGCTACACCTTC. Protein sequence: CASSSTPGTGSRYTF.

This clone was counted once. The V call is TRBV6-5, the J call TRBJ1-2; a weak D match, TRBD1 (5 bases). The V gene's germline CDR1 is MNHEY and CDR2 SVGAGI. V dropped 8 bases and J dropped 1 base, with 8 bases sitting between them. The CDR3 spans 12 residues. This CDR3 reads CASGDFNYGYTF. DNA of the CDR3: TGTGCCAGCGGGGACTTTAACTATGGCTACACCTTC.

The chain carries TRBV7-9 and TRBJ1-2; no firm D call. V was cut by 2 bases and J by 2 bases, with 9 bases left in between. The CDR3 spans 14 residues. Looked up from germline, CDR1 is SEHNR and CDR2 is FQNEAQ (reference sequence). CDR3 amino acids: CASSLPVTNYGYTF. Here the CDR3 DNA reads TGTGCCAGCAGCTTACCGGTGACAAACTATGGCTACACCTTC.

This chain joins TRBV4-1 and TRBJ2-7; TRBD1 matches 9 bases. CDR1 and CDR2 from the germline V gene are MGHRA and YSYEKL. The V gene end was trimmed by 0 bases and the J gene end by 6 bases; junction bases not matched to a gene: 15. This CDR3 region has 18 residues. The CDR3 DNA is TGCGCCAGCAGCCAAGATAGGGGACAGGGATCGGGCCGCACCGAGCAGTACTTC. Translating gives CASSQDRGQGSGRTEQYF.

This chain connects TRBV28 to TRBJ1-2; weak D call: TRBD1 (5 bases). Trimming stripped 6 bases from V and 11 bases from J, with 13 bases between. This CDR3 has 11 residues. Germline CDR1 reads MDHEN; CDR2 reads SYDVKM. CDR3 protein: CASRVITGYTF. The CDR3 DNA reads TGTGCCAGCAGGGTGATTACAGGTTACACCTTC.

CDR3 DNA sequence: TGTGCCAGCACAGGGTACAGGGGACTTTTCTATGGCTACACCTTC. Translation: CASTGYRGLFYGYTF. The gene calls are TRBV28 and TRBJ1-2, with 7 bases matching TRBD1. The CDR3 is 15 residues long. Trimming at V came to 7 bases and at J to 4 bases, leaving 12 bases not matched to a gene. Germline V gives CDR1 MDHEN, CDR2 SYDVKM.

In this sample, this clone turned up once. This chain links TRBV5-5 with TRBJ2-3; tentative D call: TRBD1 (5 bases). CDR3 size: 13 residues. V was trimmed by 4 bases and J by 5 bases, leaving 11 bases between them. CDR1 is SGHKS and CDR2 is YYEKEE in the germline V gene (reference sequence). The CDR3 protein is CASSPQVGDTQYF. The CDR3 bases are TGTGCCAGCAGCCCACAGGTGGGAGATACGCAGTATTTT. The whole variable domain, remainder taken from reference TRBV5-5 and TRBJ2-3, is DAGVTQSPTHLIKTRGQQVTLRCSPISGHKSVSWYQQVLGQGPQFIFQYYEKEERGRGNFPDRFSARQFPNYSSELNVNALLLGDSALYLCASSPQVGDTQYFGPGTRLTVL.

This clone was seen only once. The V call is TRBV5-5, the J call TRBJ2-3; 10 positions match TRBD1. The CDR3 loop spans 16 amino acids. Losses at the gene ends were 3 bases for V and 3 bases for J; bases not matched to a gene: 7. The germline V gene has CDR1 SGHKS and CDR2 YYEKEE (reference sequence). The CDR3 DNA is TGTGCCAGCAGCTCTGCGAGGGACAGGGGAACAGATACGCAGTATTTT. This encodes CASSSARDRGTDTQYF.

In DNA, the CDR3 is TGTGCCAGCAGTGAAAGAGGGACAAAGCTGCACAACAATGAGCAGTTCTTC. Translated, it gives CASSERGTKLHNNEQFF. This rearrangement joins TRBV6-1 to TRBJ2-1, with D perhaps TRBD1 (6 bases). Between the trimmed V and J ends, which lost 2 bases and 5 bases, there was a span of 19 bases. Per the germline V gene, CDR1 is MNHNS and CDR2 is SASEGT. This CDR3 has 17 amino acids.

V gene TRBV19 combines with J gene TRBJ1-3, with 8 positions matching TRBD1. V dropped 3 bases and J dropped 3; count of bases not matched to a gene: 4. The length of the CDR3 is 15 residues. Germline V lookup: CDR1 LNHDA, CDR2 SQIVND (reference sequence). CDR3 sequence reads: CASSMDREDGNTIYF. The CDR3 DNA reads as TGTGCCAGTAGTATGGACAGGGAGGATGGAAACACCATATATTTT.

A single count supports this clone. The chain combines TRBV5-1 with TRBJ2-1, with 7 bases identical to TRBD2. Trimming removed 1 base from V and 5 bases from J; junction bases left unmatched: 6. The CDR3 spans 15 residues. Germline CDR1 is SGHRS and CDR2 is YFSETQ. CDR3 region: CASSLTSGADNEQFF. The CDR3 DNA follows: TGCGCCAGCAGCTTGACCAGCGGGGCGGACAATGAGCAGTTCTTC.

CDR3 amino acids: CASSPGGTSYEQYF. DNA of the CDR3: TGTGCCAGCAGCCCAGGGGGAACTTCCTACGAGCAGTACTTC. The chain links TRBV11-2 to TRBJ2-7, with 7 nucleotides matching TRBD1. This CDR3 is 14 amino acids long. Germline CDR1 reads SGHAT; CDR2 reads FQNNGV. The V and J ends lost 5 bases and 1 base, in that order; junction bases with no gene match: 5. Filled out from reference TRBV11-2 and TRBJ2-7, the complete variable domain reads EAGVAQSPRYKIIEKRQSVAFWCNPISGHATLYWYQQILGQGPKLLIQFQNNGVVDDSQLPKDRFSAERLKGVDSTLKIQPAKLEDSAVYLCASSPGGTSYEQYFGPGTRLTVT.